This T cell receptor beta chain stems from a study of metastatic and nonmetastatic thyroid tumors. Study results and caveats: Benign nodules reportedly had significantly lower TCR beta diversity than malignant thyroid tumors in blood and tumor.

This clone has ten or more counts. Antigen unknown. TCRdb ran MiXCR on the PCR reads. The sample consists of nearly 25,000 clones, around 28% of them appearing once. The V segment lost 3 bases and the J segment 7 bases; nucleotides outside the gene matches: 8. The CDR3 runs 15 residues. Germline CDR1 reads LGHDT; CDR2 reads YNNKEL (reference sequence). Each patient came to thyroid surgery without any prior treatment (of any kind). The chain combines TRBV3-1 with TRBJ2-7; 11 bases align to TRBD2. This clonotype originated in a male donor with papillary thyroid cancer or a benign thyroid nodule (not recorded which). Some clones in this sample may be carry-over from other donors' samples. Specimen: blood. The CDR3 region has the DNA TGTGCCAGCAGCCAGACTAGCGGGACCCCTGGGGAGCAGTACTTC. This gives the protein CASSQTSGTPGEQYF.